The subject of this entry is one TCR beta chain. Its antigen is unknown. CDR3 length: 15 amino acids. Germline V CDR1 and CDR2: LGHNT, FRNRAP. J lost 7 bases, V lost 6 bases, and 10 bases had no gene match. Researchers ran the PCR with 60 Vbeta and 13 Jbeta primers. The data were produced by immunoSEQ multiplex PCR, yet TCRdb's version contains in-frame clones alone and is incomplete. The repertoire holds 100,000 to 150,000 clones, with over 50% as singletons. This entry belongs to a study of cytomegalovirus exposure and HLA in healthy donors. Study-level points and caveats: With later analysis, a missense DCLRE1C variant became linked to TCR beta V- and J-gene trimming.

What was sequenced was PBMCs. The chain carries TRBV12-5 and TRBJ1-5; 9 bases agree with TRBD1. The receptor comes from a woman aged 40 to 55 in good health and CMV-seropositive. This chain's CDR3 is CASGSGQGERQPQHF. The CDR3 region has the DNA TGTGCTAGTGGGTCGGGACAGGGAGAGAGGCAGCCCCAGCATTTT.